Included here is one T cell receptor (beta chain) sequence, with context. Assay: immunoSEQ multiplex PCR; the TCRdb copy retains only in-frame clones and omits some. The table has 150,000 to 200,000 clones, approximately 85% seen once. This specimen comes from a study of blood T cell repertoires in COVID-19. This CDR3 spans 16 amino acids. Per germline, CDR1 ENHRY and CDR2 SYGVKD. V was pared by 6 bases and J by 2 bases, with 19 bases between. The TCR originated in a woman aged 80 or older with acute or convalescent COVID-19. The chain carries TRBV10-3 and TRBJ1-1; possibly TRBD1 for D (6 bases). Input material: peripheral blood. CDR3 sequence reads: CAIRGISGTPNTEAFF. The CDR3 bases are TGTGCCATCAGAGGGATTTCCGGGACACCAAACACTGAAGCTTTCTTT.